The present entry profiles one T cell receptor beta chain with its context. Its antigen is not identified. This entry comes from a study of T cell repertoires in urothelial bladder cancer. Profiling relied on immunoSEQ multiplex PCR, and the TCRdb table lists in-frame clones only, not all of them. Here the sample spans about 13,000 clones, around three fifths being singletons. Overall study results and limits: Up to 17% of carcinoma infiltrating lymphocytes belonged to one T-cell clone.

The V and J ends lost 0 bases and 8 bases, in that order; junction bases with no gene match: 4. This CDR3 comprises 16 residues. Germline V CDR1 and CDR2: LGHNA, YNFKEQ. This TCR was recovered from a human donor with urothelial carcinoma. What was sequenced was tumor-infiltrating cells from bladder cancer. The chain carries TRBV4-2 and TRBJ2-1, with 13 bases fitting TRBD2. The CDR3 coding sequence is TGTGCCAGCAGCCAAGAGACTAGCGGGGGGAGGGATGAGCAGTTCTTC. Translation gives CASSQETSGGRDEQFF.